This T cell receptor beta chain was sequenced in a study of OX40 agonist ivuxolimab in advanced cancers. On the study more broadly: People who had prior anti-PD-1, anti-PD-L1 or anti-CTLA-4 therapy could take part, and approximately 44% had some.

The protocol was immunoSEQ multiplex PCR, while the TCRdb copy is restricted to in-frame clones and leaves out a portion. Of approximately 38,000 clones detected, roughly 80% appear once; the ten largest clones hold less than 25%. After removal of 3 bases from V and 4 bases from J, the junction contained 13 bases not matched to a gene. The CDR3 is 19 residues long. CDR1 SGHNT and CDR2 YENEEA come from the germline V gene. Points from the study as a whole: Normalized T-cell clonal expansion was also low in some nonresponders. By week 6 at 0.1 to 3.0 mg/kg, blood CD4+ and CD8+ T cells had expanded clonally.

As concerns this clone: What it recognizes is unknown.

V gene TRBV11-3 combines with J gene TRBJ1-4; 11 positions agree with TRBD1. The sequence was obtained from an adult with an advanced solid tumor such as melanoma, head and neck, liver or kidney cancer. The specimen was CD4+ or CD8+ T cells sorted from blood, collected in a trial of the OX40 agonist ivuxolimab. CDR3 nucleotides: TGTGCCAGCAGCTTGCCCCCCCCGGACAGGGGGCTTTTTAATGAAAAACTGTTTTTT. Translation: CASSLPPPDRGLFNEKLFF.